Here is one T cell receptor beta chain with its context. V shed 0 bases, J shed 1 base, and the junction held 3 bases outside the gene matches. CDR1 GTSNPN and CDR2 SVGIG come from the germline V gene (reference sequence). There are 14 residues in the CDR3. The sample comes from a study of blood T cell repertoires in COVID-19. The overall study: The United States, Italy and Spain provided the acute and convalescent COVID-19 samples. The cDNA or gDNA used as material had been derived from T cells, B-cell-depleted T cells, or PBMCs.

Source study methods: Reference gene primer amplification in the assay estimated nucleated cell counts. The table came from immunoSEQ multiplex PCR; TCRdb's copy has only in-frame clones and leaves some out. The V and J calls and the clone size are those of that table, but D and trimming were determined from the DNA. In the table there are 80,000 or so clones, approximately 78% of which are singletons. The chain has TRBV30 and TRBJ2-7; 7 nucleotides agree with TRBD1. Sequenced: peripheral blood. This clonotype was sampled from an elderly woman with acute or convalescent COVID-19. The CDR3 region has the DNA TGTGCCTGGAGTGTACGACAGGGTTCCTACGAGCAGTACTTC. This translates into CAWSVRQGSYEQYF.